These 29 T cell receptor beta chains were all obtained from the same sample, sequenced in a study of vaccination effects on CD4 cells after COVID-19 (dated by TCRdb to between 2020 and 2023). The library was prepared using the immunoSEQ multiplex PCR assay. TCRdb holds this immuneACCESS table with in-frame rearrangements only. Some clones are missing; in checked studies, unresolved V genes explain under half, and the rest has no known cause. The sample contains about 22,000 clones, around 76% of them found a single time. Clones ranked in the top ten supply roughly 17% of the sample. Antigen specificity for these receptors is unknown. The ViraFEST assay stimulated PBMC with viral peptide pools and then used TCR sequencing to identify antigen-specific CD4+ T cell clonotypes by expansion. After around 10 days of culture, CD4+ T cells were isolated with the EasySep CD4+ T cell isolation kit. Convalescent patients had PCR-confirmed SARS-CoV-2 infection between March and December 2020, before Alpha, Beta and Delta variants emerged in the United States.

Specimen: CD4+ T cells from PBMCs cultured with SARS-CoV-2 spike peptides, collected before COVID-19 vaccination. The cell subset or site label on this specimen signifies: SARS-CoV-2 spike overlapping peptide pool stimulation. Receptors originate from a human donor who had a prior SARS-CoV-2 infection.

The rearrangement uses TRBV30 and TRBJ2-3; D unclear. CDR3 length equals 12 residues. The V end lost 1 base, the J end lost 3 bases, and 5 bases lay between the germline ends. Germline CDR1 is GTSNPN and CDR2 is SVGIG (reference sequence). CDR3 residues: CAWSDLTDTQYF. In DNA, the CDR3 is TGTGCCTGGAGTGACTTAACAGATACGCAGTATTTT.

The chain employs TRBV6-6 and TRBJ2-7; TRBD1 matches 8 bases. CDR1 MNHNY and CDR2 SVGAGI come from the germline V gene (reference sequence). V shed 7 bases and J 3 bases; nucleotides not matched to a gene: 5. The CDR3 contains 13 residues. CDR3 DNA sequence: TGTGCCAGCACTATCACAGGGGGCTACGAGCAGTACTTC. Its translation is CASTITGGYEQYF.

This rearrangement joins TRBV6-6 to TRBJ1-5; D perhaps matches TRBD1 (6 bases). The germline CDR1 and CDR2 sequences are MNHNY and SVGAGI (reference sequence). This CDR3 comprises 13 residues. V lost 2 bases and J 6 bases, leaving 8 bases between the germline ends. The CDR3 DNA reads TGTGCCAGCAGTTACGACAGGTCTCAGCCCCAGCATTTT. Its translation: CASSYDRSQPQHF.

The rearrangement joins TRBV7-6 to TRBJ2-3; TRBD2 aligns across 13 bases. The CDR3 is 16 residues long. Germline CDR1 is SGHVS and CDR2 is FNYEAQ. Trimming cost V 5 bases and J 4 bases; bases outside gene matches: 6. DNA for the CDR3: TGTGCCAGCAGCCCCCGGACTAGCGGGAGTTCAGATACGCAGTATTTT. Its protein is CASSPRTSGSSDTQYF.

V usage is TRBV7-8 and J usage is TRBJ2-7; the D gene is possibly TRBD2 (6 bases). This CDR3 region has 14 residues. Germline V gene lookup returns CDR1 SGHVS and CDR2 FQNEAQ. V was pared by 5 bases and J by 3 bases, with 14 bases between. CDR3: CASSLRTTLYEQYF. DNA of the CDR3: TGTGCCAGCAGCCTCAGGACTACCCTCTACGAGCAGTACTTC. The variable domain in full, completed from reference TRBV7-8 and TRBJ2-7, reads GAGVSQSPRYKVAKRGQDVALRCDPISGHVSLFWYQQALGQGPEFLTYFQNEAQLDKSGLPSDRFFAERPEGSVSTLKIQRTQQEDSAVYLCASSLRTTLYEQYFGPGTRLTVT.

V is TRBV5-1 and J is TRBJ1-4, with D unresolved. This CDR3 is built from 15 residues. Germline V CDR1 and CDR2: SGHRS, YFSETQ. V was pared by 1 base and J by 3 bases, with 10 bases between. CDR3 nucleotides: TGCGCCAGCAGCTTGAATCCGGGCGCTAATGAAAAACTGTTTTTT. It yields the protein CASSLNPGANEKLFF.

This chain joins TRBV30 and TRBJ2-3; TRBD2 aligns across 10 bases. V trimming: 3 bases; J trimming: 6 bases; junction bases outside the gene matches: 3. CDR1 GTSNPN and CDR2 SVGIG come from the germline V gene (reference sequence). This CDR3 region has 13 residues. This CDR3 reads CAWRTSGIDTQYF. Here the CDR3 DNA reads TGTGCCTGGAGAACTAGCGGGATTGATACGCAGTATTTT.

The V and J genes are TRBV19 and TRBJ2-3, with no clear D. The CDR3 runs 14 residues. Germline-derived CDR1 and CDR2 are LNHDA and SQIVND (reference sequence). Trimming pared 5 bases from V and 0 bases from J, leaving 9 bases between. DNA for the CDR3: TGTGCCAGTAGTGAATGGCCTAGCACAGATACGCAGTATTTT. Protein: CASSEWPSTDTQYF.

This sequence joins TRBV29-1 and TRBJ2-1; 10 nucleotides align to TRBD2. The length of the CDR3 is 16 residues. Trimming removed 7 bases from V and 9 bases from J; junction bases left unmatched: 18. Germline assignment: CDR1 SQVTM and CDR2 ANQGSEA. CDR3 amino acids: CSGRSGRLAGVGEQFF. In nucleotides, the CDR3 is TGCAGCGGGAGATCGGGGCGGCTAGCGGGGGTTGGTGAGCAGTTCTTC.

This sequence joins TRBV2 and TRBJ2-4, with TRBD1 matching over 9 bases. The CDR3 totals 15 residues. The V segment lost 6 bases and the J segment 2 bases; nucleotides outside the gene matches: 5. CDR1 SNHLY and CDR2 FYNNEI come from the germline V gene. The chain's CDR3 is CASRDRGSTKNIQYF. CDR3 bases: TGTGCCAGCAGAGACAGGGGGTCAACCAAAAACATTCAGTACTTC.

The rearrangement joins TRBV27 to TRBJ1-6, with D hard to call. The V and J ends lost 7 bases and 8 bases respectively, with 9 bases between them. This CDR3 is 12 amino acids long. CDR1 MNHEY and CDR2 SMNVEV come from the germline V gene (reference sequence). CDR3 in DNA: TGTGCCAGCACTTCAGCGGATTCACCCCTCCACTTT. Protein: CASTSADSPLHF.

This clone was recorded a few times. The chain has TRBV5-1 and TRBJ1-1; D is undetermined. Trimming removed 5 bases at V and 2 bases at J, with 13 bases between. This CDR3 has 14 residues. Germline V gene lookup returns CDR1 SGHRS and CDR2 YFSETQ. The CDR3 nucleotides read TGCGCCAGCAGGGGATCACCAAGCAACACTGAAGCTTTCTTT. Its protein is CASRGSPSNTEAFF. The full variable domain, with the rest looked up from reference TRBV5-1 and TRBJ1-1, is KAGVTQTPRYLIKTRGQQVTLSCSPISGHRSVSWYQQTPGQGLQFLFEYFSETQRNKGNFPGRFSGRQFSNSRSEMNVSTLELGDSALYLCASRGSPSNTEAFFGQGTRLTVV.

This chain connects TRBV5-1 to TRBJ1-1; D gene ambiguous. CDR1 and CDR2 from the germline V gene are SGHRS and YFSETQ. Deletions cut 3 bases from V and 6 bases from J, with 9 bases between. This CDR3 has 12 residues. As DNA, the CDR3 is TGCGCCAGCAGCTACGGTGGGGCTGAAGCTTTCTTT. Residues: CASSYGGAEAFF.

The chain is built from TRBV24-1 and TRBJ2-7, with 8 bases fitting TRBD2. This CDR3 has 16 residues. Germline CDR1 KGHDR, CDR2 SFDVKD. The V segment lost 0 bases and the J segment 3 bases; nucleotides outside the gene matches: 6. For the CDR3, the DNA is TGTGCCACCAGTGATTTGGGTCCAGCGGGAGTCTACGAGCAGTACTTC. Protein product: CATSDLGPAGVYEQYF.

This clone was counted a single time. This chain joins TRBV7-6 and TRBJ2-1; 7 nucleotides match TRBD2. CDR1 is SGHVS and CDR2 is FNYEAQ in the germline V gene. This CDR3 region has 12 residues. V shed 5 bases, J shed 8 bases, and the junction held 3 bases outside the gene matches. The CDR3 sequence: CASSLGGYEQFF. Here the CDR3 DNA reads TGTGCCAGCAGCCTGGGGGGGTATGAGCAGTTCTTC.

V gene TRBV19 combines with J gene TRBJ1-1; tentatively, D is TRBD1 (6 bases). Germline values: CDR1 LNHDA, CDR2 SQIVND (reference sequence). There are 13 residues in the CDR3. V was clipped by 5 bases and J by 1 base, with 8 bases between them. CDR3 in amino acids: CASSPTGNTEAFF. The CDR3 nucleotides read TGTGCCAGTAGTCCGACAGGGAACACTGAAGCTTTCTTT.

This chain connects TRBV5-1 to TRBJ2-1; D is unclear. Germline values: CDR1 SGHRS, CDR2 YFSETQ. Trimming cost V 4 bases and J 7 bases, with 12 bases left between them. The CDR3 covers 13 residues. The CDR3 DNA follows: TGCGCCAGCAGCCCGGGTGAGTGGAATGAGCAGTTCTTC. Encoded protein: CASSPGEWNEQFF. The full variable domain, in which reference TRBV5-1 and TRBJ2-1 provide the parts outside the CDR3, is KAGVTQTPRYLIKTRGQQVTLSCSPISGHRSVSWYQQTPGQGLQFLFEYFSETQRNKGNFPGRFSGRQFSNSRSEMNVSTLELGDSALYLCASSPGEWNEQFFGPGTRLTVL.

This clone appeared a few times. The genes are TRBV12-5 and TRBJ2-1; D not certain. Germline assignment: CDR1 LGHNT and CDR2 FRNRAP. Trimming pared 7 bases from V and 4 bases from J, leaving 17 bases between. The CDR3 is 15 residues long. CDR3 nucleotide sequence: TGTGCTAGTGTTGCATGGAACCTCGATTACAATGAGCAGTTCTTC. Its protein product is CASVAWNLDYNEQFF.

The CDR3 sequence: CASSPISALERGDTQYF. The CDR3 nucleotides are TGTGCCAGCTCACCCATCTCTGCCTTGGAAAGAGGGGATACGCAGTATTTT. J is TRBJ2-3 and V is TRBV18, with D possibly TRBD2 on 5 matching bases. Germline CDR1 KGHSH, CDR2 LQKENI. The V and J ends lost 3 bases and 6 bases respectively, with 22 bases between them. CDR3 length: 17 amino acids.

V and J are TRBV11-2 and TRBJ2-7, with TRBD2 matching over 9 bases. V lost 1 base, J lost 3 bases, and 7 bases stayed unmatched. This CDR3 region has 16 residues. The germline gives CDR1 SGHAT, CDR2 FQNNGV. The CDR3 nucleotides read TGTGCCAGCAGCTTAGGGCCTAGCGGGACCGTCTACGAGCAGTACTTC. Translation gives CASSLGPSGTVYEQYF.

The CDR3 DNA is TGTGCCAGCTCCGCCCAACGAGGGGACCTTTCCTACGAGCAGTACTTC. This encodes CASSAQRGDLSYEQYF. The J gene is TRBJ2-7, the V gene TRBV18; perhaps D is TRBD1 or TRBD2 (5 bases each). V lost 6 bases and J 1 base, leaving 19 bases between the germline ends. This CDR3 has 16 amino acids. CDR1 and CDR2 from the germline V gene are KGHSH and LQKENI.

This chain's CDR3 is CASRLRGSGHNEQFF. In DNA form, the CDR3 reads TGTGCCAGCAGACTTCGTGGGAGTGGGCACAATGAGCAGTTCTTC. The chain combines TRBV2 with TRBJ2-1, with D possibly being TRBD2 (5 bases). Germline CDR1 SNHLY, CDR2 FYNNEI. The V gene lost 6 bases and the J gene lost 5 bases, with 17 bases spanning the gap. CDR3 length: 15 amino acids.

The genes are TRBV5-1 and TRBJ2-7, with TRBD1 matching 9 bases. V trimming: 0 bases; J trimming: 4 bases; junction bases outside the gene matches: 8. The germline V gene encodes CDR1 SGHRS and CDR2 YFSETQ. The CDR3 length is 16 residues. CDR3 loop: CASSLGPGQGGYEQYF. The DNA of the CDR3 is TGCGCCAGCAGCTTGGGACCGGGACAGGGCGGTTACGAGCAGTACTTC.

The rearrangement links TRBV15 to TRBJ2-7, with 9 bases aligning to TRBD1. V shed 1 base, J shed 12 bases, and the junction held 7 bases outside the gene matches. CDR1 LNHNV and CDR2 YYDKDF come from the germline V gene (reference sequence). The CDR3 is made up of 13 amino acids. This chain's CDR3 is CATSRVDRGDRYF. CDR3 DNA: TGTGCCACCAGCAGAGTCGACAGGGGGGACCGGTACTTC.

This sequence joins TRBV18 and TRBJ1-5, with a tentative D call TRBD1 (5 bases). The CDR3 is made up of 16 amino acids. The V gene lost 2 bases and the J gene lost 7 bases, with 18 bases spanning the gap. Germline V gene data show CDR1 as KGHSH and CDR2 as LQKENI. In DNA form, the CDR3 reads TGTGCCAGCTCACCATCTTATACAGGAGTGGGACAGCCCCAGCATTTT. It is translated as CASSPSYTGVGQPQHF.

This clone was observed a handful of times. This chain links TRBV15 with TRBJ1-1; no clear D gene. V shed 1 base and J shed 0 bases, with 6 bases lying between them. The CDR3 is 14 amino acids. The V gene's germline CDR1 is LNHNV and CDR2 YYDKDF (reference sequence). The CDR3 coding sequence is TGTGCCACCAGCAGAGGGCCGATGAACACTGAAGCTTTCTTT. Its translation is CATSRGPMNTEAFF.

This clone turned up a few times. This sequence joins TRBV10-3 and TRBJ1-1; the D gene is possibly TRBD1 (5 bases). The V end was cut by 6 bases, the J end by 3 bases, with 11 bases between. The CDR3 sequence is 13 residues long. CDR1 is ENHRY and CDR2 is SYGVKD in the germline V gene. The CDR3 reads CAISRGDDTEAFF. The CDR3 DNA sequence: TGTGCCATCAGCCGAGGGGACGACACTGAAGCTTTCTTT.

The chain recombines TRBV5-1 with TRBJ2-3, with 7 bases aligning to TRBD2. The V gene's germline CDR1 is SGHRS and CDR2 YFSETQ. After removal of 3 bases from V and 0 bases from J, the junction contained 4 bases not matched to a gene. This CDR3 comprises 15 residues. CDR3 nucleotide sequence: TGCGCCAGCAGCTCTAGCGGTGCTAGCACAGATACGCAGTATTTT. Translated, it gives CASSSSGASTDTQYF.

The V and J genes are TRBV7-9 and TRBJ2-2; 9 bases line up with TRBD2. Germline CDR1 SEHNR, CDR2 FQNEAQ (reference sequence). The trim removed 5 bases at V and 4 bases at J, leaving 11 bases unmatched. CDR3 length: 17 residues. In DNA form, the CDR3 reads TGTGCCAGCAGCCCCCGGTCGGGCGGGGGGGCCACCGGGGAGCTGTTTTTT. It codes for CASSPRSGGGATGELFF.